The sequence of this TCR beta chain was determined in a study of T cell responses to AZD1222 COVID-19 vaccine (dated by TCRdb to the early 2020s). With regard to the full study: Because spike-specific TCR depth and breadth did not differ between the two schedules, AZD1222 recipients who got a second dose at roughly 4 weeks were pooled with those who got a second dose at roughly 12 weeks. TCR sequencing was performed for fewer than 250 trial participants, of whom roughly 200 were given two doses of AZD1222 and some 26 were given two doses of MenACWY control vaccine. Trial participants were enrolled into age subgroups of 18-55, 56-69 and 70-plus years, which contained roughly 140, 27 and 60 TCR-sequenced participants, respectively. Overall study results and their limits: No day 14 peak-response samples were available, so repertoires were characterized only after the peak T cell response. In the small 56-69-year group, the increase in depth fell short of significance, most likely because of low power. After two AZD1222 doses, both the breadth and the depth of spike-specific TCRs were significantly higher than at day 0 and than in MenACWY recipients. Most participants were white British and females outnumbered males, and the authors suggested that clonal diversity may have been underestimated. Conclusions about previously exposed vaccinees were limited because only a handful of AZD1222 recipients were SARS-CoV-2 seropositive at baseline. Epitopes outside the regions mutated in the B.1.351 and B.1.1.7 variants were reportedly recognized by nearly half of the unique spike-specific TCRs. CD4 TCRs associated with the vaccine covered the entire spike protein, and the dominant responses were in regions 160-218 and 743-854.

What this sample's time point label stands for: baseline before first vaccination. Vaccinee samples were obtained from the UK trials COV001 and COV002, which included a single-blind randomized controlled phase 2/3 trial of AZD1222 (ChAdOx1 nCoV-19) in healthy adults. For TCRbeta chain sequencing, PBMC samples were collected from trial participants at day 0 and at day 28 after the second dose. Compared with germline, V lacks 1 base and J lacks 3 bases; bases without a gene match: 5. The germline V gene (reference sequence) yields LNHDA for CDR1 and SQIVND for CDR2. The CDR3 starts with the cysteine, ends with the phenylalanine, and has 15 residues. Of the read, only the CDR3 DNA is kept; its 45 bases are in frame from base 1. A remark on this clone: Its antigen remains unidentified. It has no much larger one-base neighbor in the sample; base qualities were not kept.

The CDR3 regions of human TCRbeta chains were subjected to immunosequencing. The published analysis was carried out like this. Repertoire TCRs were matched against a reference library of SARS-CoV-2-specific TCRs generated with the MIRA antigen-specificity platform. Breadth was defined as the fraction of unique TCRs that were SARS-CoV-2-associated, and depth was defined as the fraction of total T cells that were SARS-CoV-2-associated. Each spike-specific TCR was assigned to its reactive spike region and to a CD4 or CD8 class using the MIRA data. Log10-transformed breadth and depth values were compared by one-way ANOVA with Sidak's multiple comparisons tests. Here the immuneACCESS table is served through TCRdb, limited to in-frame sequences with V and J called. Missing clones are a known gap in these copies; in checked studies unresolved V genes cover under half, and the rest lacks a known reason. That table gives V, J and clone size, and the DNA gave D and trimming. The sample table records about 120,000 clones; 85% to 95% of these occur just once. Around 1.7% of the sample goes to the ten largest clones.

The chain is assembled from TRBV19 and TRBJ2-5; 7 bases in the junction line up with TRBD2. The TCR was taken from an adult in good health. The material was peripheral blood, obtained on day 0 of AZD1222 vaccination. The bases read TGTGCCAGTAGTATAGGAACTAGCGTGGAAGAGACCCAGTACTTC. Its amino acids are CASSIGTSVEETQYF.